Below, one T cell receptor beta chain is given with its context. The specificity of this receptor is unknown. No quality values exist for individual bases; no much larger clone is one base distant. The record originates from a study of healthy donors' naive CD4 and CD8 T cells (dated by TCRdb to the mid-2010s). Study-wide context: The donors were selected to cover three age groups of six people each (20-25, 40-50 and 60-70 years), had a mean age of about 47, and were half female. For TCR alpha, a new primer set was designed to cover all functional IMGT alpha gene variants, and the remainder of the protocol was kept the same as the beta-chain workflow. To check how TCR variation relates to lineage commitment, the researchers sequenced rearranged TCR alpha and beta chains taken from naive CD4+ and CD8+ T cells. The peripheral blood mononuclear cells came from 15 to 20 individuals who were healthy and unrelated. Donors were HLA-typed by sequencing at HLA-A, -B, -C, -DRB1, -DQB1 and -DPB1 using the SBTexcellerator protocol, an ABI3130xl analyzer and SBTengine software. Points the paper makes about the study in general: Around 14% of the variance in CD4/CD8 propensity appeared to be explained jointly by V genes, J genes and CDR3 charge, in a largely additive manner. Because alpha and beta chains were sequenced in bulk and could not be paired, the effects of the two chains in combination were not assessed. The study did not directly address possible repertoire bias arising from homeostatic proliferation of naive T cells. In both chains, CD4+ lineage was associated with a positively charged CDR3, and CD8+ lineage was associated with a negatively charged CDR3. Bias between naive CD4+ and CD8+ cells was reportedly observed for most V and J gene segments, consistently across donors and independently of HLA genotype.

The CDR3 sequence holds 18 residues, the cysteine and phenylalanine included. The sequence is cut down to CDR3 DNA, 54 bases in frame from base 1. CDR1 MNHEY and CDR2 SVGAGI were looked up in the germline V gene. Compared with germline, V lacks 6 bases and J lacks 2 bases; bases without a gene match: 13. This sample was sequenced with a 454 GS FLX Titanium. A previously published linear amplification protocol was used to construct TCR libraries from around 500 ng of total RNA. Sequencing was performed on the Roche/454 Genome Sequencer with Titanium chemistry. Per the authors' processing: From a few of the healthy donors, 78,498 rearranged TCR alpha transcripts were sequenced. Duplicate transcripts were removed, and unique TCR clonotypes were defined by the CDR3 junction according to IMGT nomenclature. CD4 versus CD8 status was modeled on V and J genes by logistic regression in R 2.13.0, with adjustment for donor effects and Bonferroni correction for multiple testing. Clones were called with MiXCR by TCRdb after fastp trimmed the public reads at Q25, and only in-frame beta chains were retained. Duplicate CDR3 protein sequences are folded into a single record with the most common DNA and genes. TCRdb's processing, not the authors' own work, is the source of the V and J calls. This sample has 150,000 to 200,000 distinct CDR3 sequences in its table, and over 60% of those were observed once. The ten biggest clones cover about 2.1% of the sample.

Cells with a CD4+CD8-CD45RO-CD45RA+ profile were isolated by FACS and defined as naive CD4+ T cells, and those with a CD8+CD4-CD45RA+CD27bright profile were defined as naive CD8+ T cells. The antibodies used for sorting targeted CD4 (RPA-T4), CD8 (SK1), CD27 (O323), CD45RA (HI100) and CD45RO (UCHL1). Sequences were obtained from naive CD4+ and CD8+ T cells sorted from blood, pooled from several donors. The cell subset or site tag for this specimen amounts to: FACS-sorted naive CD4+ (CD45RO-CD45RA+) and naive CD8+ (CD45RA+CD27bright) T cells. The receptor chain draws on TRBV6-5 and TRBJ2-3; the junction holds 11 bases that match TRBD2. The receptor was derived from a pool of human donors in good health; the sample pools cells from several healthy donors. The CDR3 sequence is CASRPPASGGTSTDTQYF. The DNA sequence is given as TGTGCCAGCAGACCACCGGCTAGCGGGGGGACCTCCACAGATACGCAGTATTTT.